This TCR beta chain was captured in a study of beta chain features in type 1 diabetes (dated by TCRdb to between 2018 and 2020). Some background on the complete study: Patients and healthy donors did not differ in mean age, gender distribution, total cell number or subset yield. Across all samples, 107,917,701 sorted cells were examined, and cell number per subset correlated strongly with RNA yield. In the study, recently diagnosed type 1 diabetes patients and matched healthy donors were compared on the TCRB repertoires of their sorted circulating CD4+ T cell subsets. Regulatory and stem cell-like memory subsets were isolated from only 8 patients and about 8 healthy donors, whereas naive and central memory subsets came from all 28 donors.

As for this clone: Its specific antigen is unknown. Base qualities are not at hand, and no much larger clone is one base apart. Other DNA sequences of this sample code for an identical CDR3.

General study outcomes and caveats: HLA sub-analyses involved small numbers of individuals, so any influence of HLA type on TCRB rearrangement remained unresolved. Because cDNA was sequenced instead of genomic DNA, activated cells with high expression could be over-represented, although the groups did not differ in activation or CD3 levels. Fewer insertions and more nucleotide deletions at VDJ recombination sites were observed in patients with type 1 diabetes, implying thymic rearrangement abnormalities. Shorter templates might be favored by PCR, yet because patient and control samples were amplified and corrected together, any such skew would affect both groups equally. Naive, central memory and regulatory TCRB repertoires appeared to be more alike among patients than among healthy donors. In all four CD4+ subsets, TCRB CDR3 length was moderately but significantly shorter in type 1 diabetes patients.

The CDR3 holds 11 amino acids from the cysteine to the phenylalanine. The read is trimmed to its CDR3 DNA, 33 bases read in frame from base 1. The trim is 3 bases for V and 8 bases for J, with a gap of 10 bases between the germline ends. Based on the germline V gene (reference sequence), the CDR1 and CDR2 sequences are GTSNPN and SVGIG. From each donor, a single peripheral blood sample of about 116 mL on average was drawn into heparinised tubes. A BD FACSAria II was used to sort naive, central memory, regulatory and stem cell-like memory CD4+ T cells with a panel that included CD45RO, CCR7, CD25, CD127, CD95 and CD27. Purity was above 95% for every sorted population. Right away, PBMCs were isolated by Lymphoprep density gradient centrifugation and were stained directly, with no culture step. So that batch effects would be minimized, each experiment stained and sorted samples in pairs, pairing one healthy donor with one patient.

All of the isolated RNA was reverse transcribed with the High Capacity cDNA Reverse Transcription Kit, so expressed TCRB transcripts were sequenced. Deep immunoSEQ sequencing was performed on naive, central memory and regulatory T cell samples, with an average of roughly 3.6 million total reads per sample. After sorted cells were lysed in RLT buffer, RNA was extracted with DNase-treated RNeasy Micro or Mini kits, with the choice depending on cell number. To prevent cross-contamination, each cell subset was processed individually, whereas patient and healthy donor samples were processed jointly. Using the immunoSEQ multiplex PCR, TCRB sequences were amplified from cDNA into 87-bp fragments spanning the CDR3 region. Amplicons were sequenced on the Illumina HiSeq platform. The original methods were these. PCR bias was corrected computationally using synthetic template baselines, and reads within Hamming distance 2 were collapsed, with unmergeable singletons discarded. Reads were aligned against IMGT to assign V, D and J genes, CDR3 length and insertions or deletions at six rearrangement sites. Within each subset, clonotype counts were normalized to sorted cell number, and only after that were true diversity and Gini coefficients computed with the tcR R package. The overlap coefficient, calculated on TCRB nucleotide sequences, was used to quantify repertoire sharing. Out-of-frame TCRB sequences from naive cells were analyzed to stand in for the pre-selection repertoire. TCRdb limited this immuneACCESS table to in-frame rearrangements with V and J called. A share of clones is missing; checked studies link under half to unresolved V genes, and the rest is unexplained. V and J calls and clone size are given by that table; D and trimming were obtained from the DNA. A total of about 410,000 clones appear in this sample, more than 11% of them only once. The ten most abundant clones make up 0.035% to 0.045% of the sample.

The rearranged segments are TRBV30 and TRBJ1-2, with the D gene uncertain. This sequence originates from a man younger than 45 in good health. The specimen was naive CD4+ T cells from blood. The meaning of the sample's cell subset or site label: true naive CD4+ T cells. The bases read TGTGCCTGGAGCAATTCTGGCGGCTACACCTTC. Its translation reads: CAWSNSGGYTF.